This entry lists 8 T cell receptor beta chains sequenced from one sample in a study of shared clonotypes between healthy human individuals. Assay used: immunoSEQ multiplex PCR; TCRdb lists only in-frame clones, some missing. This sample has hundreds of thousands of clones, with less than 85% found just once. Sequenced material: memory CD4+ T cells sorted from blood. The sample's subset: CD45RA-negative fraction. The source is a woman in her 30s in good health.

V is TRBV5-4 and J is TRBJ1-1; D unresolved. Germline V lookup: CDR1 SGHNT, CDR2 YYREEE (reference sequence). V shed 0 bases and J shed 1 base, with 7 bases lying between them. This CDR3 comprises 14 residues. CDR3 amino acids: CASSLVSQNTEAFF. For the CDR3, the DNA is TGTGCCAGCAGCTTGGTGTCCCAGAACACTGAAGCTTTCTTT.

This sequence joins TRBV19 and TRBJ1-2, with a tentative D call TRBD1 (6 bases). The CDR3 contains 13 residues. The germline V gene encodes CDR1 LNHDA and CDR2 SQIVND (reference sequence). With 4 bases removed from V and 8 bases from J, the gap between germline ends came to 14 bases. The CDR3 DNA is TGTGCCAGTAGTAAACAGGCGACAGGCGGCTACACCTTC. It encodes CASSKQATGGYTF. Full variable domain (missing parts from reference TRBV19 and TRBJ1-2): DGGITQSPKYLFRKEGQNVTLSCEQNLNHDAMYWYRQDPGQGLRLIYYSQIVNDFQKGDIAEGYSVSREKKESFPLTVTSAQKNPTAFYLCASSKQATGGYTFGSGTRLTVV.

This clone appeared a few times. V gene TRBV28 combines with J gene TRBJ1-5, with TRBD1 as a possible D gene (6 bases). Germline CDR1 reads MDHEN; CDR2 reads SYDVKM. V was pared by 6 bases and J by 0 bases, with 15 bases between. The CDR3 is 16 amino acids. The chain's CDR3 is CASSLPRGNSNQPQHF. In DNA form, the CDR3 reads TGTGCCAGCAGCCTGCCTAGGGGGAATAGCAATCAGCCCCAGCATTTT.

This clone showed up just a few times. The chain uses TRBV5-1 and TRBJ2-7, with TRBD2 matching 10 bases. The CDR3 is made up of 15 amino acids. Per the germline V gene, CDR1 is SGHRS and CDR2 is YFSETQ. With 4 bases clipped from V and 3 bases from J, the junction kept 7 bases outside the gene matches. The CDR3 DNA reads TGCGCCAGCAGCCGCTCAGGGACTAGCGTCTACGAGCAGTACTTC. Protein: CASSRSGTSVYEQYF.

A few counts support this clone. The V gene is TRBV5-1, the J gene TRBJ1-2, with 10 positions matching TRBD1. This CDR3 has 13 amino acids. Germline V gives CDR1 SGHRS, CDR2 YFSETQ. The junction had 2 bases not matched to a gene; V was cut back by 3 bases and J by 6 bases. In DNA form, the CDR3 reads TGCGCCAGCAGCTCCGGGACAGGGGATGGCTACACCTTC. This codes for CASSSGTGDGYTF. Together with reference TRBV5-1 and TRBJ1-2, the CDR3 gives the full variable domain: KAGVTQTPRYLIKTRGQQVTLSCSPISGHRSVSWYQQTPGQGLQFLFEYFSETQRNKGNFPGRFSGRQFSNSRSEMNVSTLELGDSALYLCASSSGTGDGYTFGSGTRLTVV.

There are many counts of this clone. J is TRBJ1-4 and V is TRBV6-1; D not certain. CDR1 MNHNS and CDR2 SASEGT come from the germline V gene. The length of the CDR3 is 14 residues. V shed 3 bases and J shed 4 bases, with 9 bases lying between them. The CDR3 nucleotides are TGTGCCAGCAGTGATATTGGAGTTAATGAAAAACTGTTTTTT. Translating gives CASSDIGVNEKLFF.

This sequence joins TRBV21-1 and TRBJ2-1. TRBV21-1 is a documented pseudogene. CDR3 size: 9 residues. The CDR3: CASFNEQFF. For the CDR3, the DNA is TGTGCCAGTTTTAATGAGCAGTTCTTC.

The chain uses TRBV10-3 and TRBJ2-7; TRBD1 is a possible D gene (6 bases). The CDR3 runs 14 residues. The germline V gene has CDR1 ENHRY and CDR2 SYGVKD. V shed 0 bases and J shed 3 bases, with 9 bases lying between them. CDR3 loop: CAISESAGDYEQYF. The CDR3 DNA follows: TGTGCCATCAGTGAGTCTGCAGGGGACTACGAGCAGTACTTC.